A single sample is the source of the 3 T cell receptor beta chains below, sequenced in a study of radiotherapy plus CTLA-4 blockade in lung cancer. Method: immunoSEQ multiplex PCR; TCRdb's copy keeps in-frame clones and lacks some. The sample shows about 85,000 clones, approximately 86% of them seen only once. The material sequenced was peripheral blood, taken from a patient treated with radiotherapy plus ipilimumab. All receptors derive from a human donor with non-small cell lung cancer who had a partial response to radiotherapy plus ipilimumab.

V is TRBV6-6 and J is TRBJ1-1, with 9 bases matching TRBD1. The CDR3 loop spans 14 amino acids. Trimming took 6 bases from V and 6 from J; bases not matched to a gene: 8. Germline CDR1 MNHNY, CDR2 SVGAGI (reference sequence). Written as DNA, the CDR3 is TGTGCCAGCAGGGGACAGGGAGGAAACGCTGAAGCTTTCTTT. Amino acid sequence: CASRGQGGNAEAFF.

The rearrangement uses TRBV6-5 and TRBJ1-2, with TRBD1 matching 7 bases. The germline V gene encodes CDR1 MNHEY and CDR2 SVGAGI. The CDR3 has 14 residues. Trimming cost V 5 bases and J 4 bases; bases outside gene matches: 7. The chain's CDR3 is CASSHRAGGYGYTF. The CDR3 DNA reads as TGTGCCAGCAGTCACAGAGCAGGGGGCTATGGCTACACCTTC.

As to this clone: A read error may account for a junction end that differs from germline. The chain recombines TRBV10-3 with TRBJ1-2; 9 positions match TRBD1. Germline V gives CDR1 ENHRY, CDR2 SYGVKD. The CDR3 has 15 amino acids. The CDR3 DNA follows: TGTGCCATCAGTGAGTCGACAGGGGGGGGTTATGGCCACACCTTC. Translated: CAISESTGGGYGHTF.